A selection of T cell receptor beta chains follows, all from one sample in a study of cytomegalovirus exposure and HLA in healthy donors. Method: immunoSEQ multiplex PCR; TCRdb's copy keeps in-frame clones and lacks some. The data show some 190,000 clones, 65% to 90% seen once. The sequencing sample was made of PBMCs. The receptor set was obtained from a young woman in good health and CMV-seronegative. The CDR3 runs from the conserved cysteine through the conserved F or W. D genes are given only for firm matches.

D gene,V gene,J gene,CDR3 DNA,CDR3 protein
NA,TRBV27,TRBJ1-2,TGTGCCAGCAGCACAGGGAACTATGGCTACACCTTC,CASSTGNYGYTF
NA,TRBV19,TRBJ2-3,TGTGCCAGTAGTTCCGGGGCGGGGAGCACAGATACGCAGTATTTT,CASSSGAGSTDTQYF
NA,TRBV5-1,TRBJ2-2,TGCGCCAGCAGCTCTAGTGTCACCGGGGAGCTGTTTTTT,CASSSSVTGELFF
NA,TRBV4-1,TRBJ1-5,TGCGCCAGCAGCCACCCGGGTAGCAATCAGCCCCAGCATTTT,CASSHPGSNQPQHF
NA,TRBV27,TRBJ1-5,TGTGCCAGCAGTGTCAGAACCCCCAGGGTGGGCAATCAGCCCCAGCATTTT,CASSVRTPRVGNQPQHF
NA,TRBV15,TRBJ2-5,TGTGCCACCAGCCGTGACCAGGGGCTAGAGACCCAGTACTTC,CATSRDQGLETQYF
NA,TRBV29-1,TRBJ2-7,TGCAGCGTTAGTACAGCAAACTACGAGCAGTACTTC,CSVSTANYEQYF
TRBD1,TRBV6-6,TRBJ1-4,TGTGCCAGCAGTAACCCTCACAGGGGCCCTAATGAAAAACTGTTTTTT,CASSNPHRGPNEKLFF
NA,TRBV28,TRBJ1-2,TGTGCCAGCAGTTTAGCCGGGCCGGGGGGCTACACCTTC,CASSLAGPGGYTF
TRBD2,TRBV6-4,TRBJ2-5,TGTGCCAGCACGGAGCTAGCGGGGGGCCTCAGAGGTGAGACCCAGTACTTC,CASTELAGGLRGETQYF